This passage covers 25 T cell receptor beta chains from one sample sequenced in a study of Graves' ophthalmopathy and Graves' hyperthyroidism. For repertoire sequencing, the TCR beta CDR3 regions were amplified from RNA transcripts. HTBI primers were employed in first-round RT-PCR, then a second-round multiplex PCR followed. Via MiXCR, TCRdb re-called the multiplex PCR reads, giving one row per CDR3 protein. The sample lists under 200,000 distinct CDR3 sequences; more than 30% were seen once. Sequenced input: peripheral blood. Every receptor here comes from a woman between 40 and 50 years old with Graves' ophthalmopathy.

At least ten counts were recorded for this clonotype. The chain joins TRBV9 to TRBJ1-5; the D is unclear. This CDR3 comprises 16 residues. Between the trimmed V and J ends, which lost 0 bases and 0 bases, there was a span of 10 bases. Germline CDR1 reads SGDLS; CDR2 reads YYNGEE. CDR3 protein: CASSVAPDLSNQPQHF. Written as DNA, the CDR3 is TGTGCCAGCAGCGTAGCTCCGGACCTTAGCAATCAGCCCCAGCATTTT.

This clonotype was picked up many times. The chain links TRBV28 to TRBJ1-6; possible D gene TRBD1, 6 bases. Per germline, CDR1 MDHEN and CDR2 SYDVKM. V was cut by 4 bases and J by 8 bases, with 9 bases left in between. This CDR3 comprises 13 residues. The CDR3 sequence is CASSSYRDSPLHF. The CDR3 DNA is TGTGCCAGCAGTTCCTACAGGGATTCACCCCTCCACTTT.

The J gene is TRBJ2-5, the V gene TRBV20-1; 11 bases match TRBD2. Germline loops: CDR1 DFQATT, CDR2 SNEGSKA (reference sequence). The CDR3 extends over 16 amino acids. V lost 0 bases and J lost 1; bases outside the gene matches: 4. For the CDR3, the DNA is TGCAGTGCTAGAGACCGACTAGCGGGGATCCAAGAGACCCAGTACTTC. Translation gives CSARDRLAGIQETQYF.

This chain links TRBV12-3 or TRBV12-4 with TRBJ2-7; 7 bases map to TRBD1. The CDR3 covers 14 residues. Trimming took 2 bases from V and 5 from J; bases not matched to a gene: 6. The CDR3 DNA follows: TGTGCCAGCAGTTTACGGAGACAGGGCAACGAGCAGTACTTC. Amino acids: CASSLRRQGNEQYF.

This clonotype was recorded once. CDR3 in DNA: TGTGCCAGCACCCAGGGGGTAGCGGGTCCCTACGAGCAGTACTTC. Translating gives CASTQGVAGPYEQYF. The chain recombines TRBV6-2 or TRBV6-3 with TRBJ2-7, with D tentatively TRBD1 or TRBD2 (7 bases each). Between the trimmed V and J ends, which lost 7 bases and 2 bases, there was a span of 18 bases. Germline V gene data show CDR1 as MNHEY and CDR2 as SVGEGT. The CDR3 contains 15 residues.

This clonotype was picked up many times. The rearrangement uses TRBV11-1 and TRBJ2-2, with D tentatively TRBD1 or TRBD2 (6 bases each). Per germline, CDR1 SGHAT and CDR2 FQDESV (reference sequence). V lost 3 bases, J lost 2 bases, and 16 bases lay in between. The CDR3 length is 17 residues. CDR3 nucleotides: TGTGCCAGCAGCTTTCTAGGGGGGCAGGGAAACACCGGGGAGCTGTTTTTT. This translates into CASSFLGGQGNTGELFF.

The gene calls are TRBV27 and TRBJ2-7, with a tentative D call TRBD1 (6 bases). Germline CDR1 and CDR2: MNHEY and SMNVEV (reference sequence). Between the trimmed V and J ends, which lost 1 base and 5 bases, there was a span of 9 bases. This CDR3 has 13 amino acids. The CDR3 region has the DNA TGTGCCAGCAGTTTATACAGGGACGACGAGCAGTACTTC. As protein: CASSLYRDDEQYF.

V and J are TRBV6-1 and TRBJ2-7; TRBD1 agrees at 7 bases. J lost 9 bases, V lost 5 bases, and 4 bases had no gene match. Germline V gene lookup returns CDR1 MNHNS and CDR2 SASEGT. CDR3 length equals 11 residues. The CDR3 DNA reads as TGTGCCAGCAGTCACCGGGACAGGCAGTACTTC. Encoded protein: CASSHRDRQYF.

At least ten counts were recorded for this clonotype. The rearrangement uses TRBV14 and TRBJ1-1, with unresolved D. The CDR3 totals 15 residues. Trimming took 1 base from V and 1 from J, leaving 10 bases between them. From germline, CDR1 is SGHDN and CDR2 FVKESK. The CDR3: CASSQGLPRNTEAFF. In DNA form, the CDR3 reads TGTGCCAGCAGCCAAGGCTTACCTAGGAACACTGAAGCTTTCTTT.

This clonotype was seen ten or more times. The chain links TRBV20-1 to TRBJ2-7; D perhaps matches TRBD2 (7 bases). V lost 6 bases, J lost 9 bases, and 24 bases lay in between. This CDR3 is 14 amino acids long. Germline CDR1 is DFQATT and CDR2 is SNEGSKA (reference sequence). The CDR3 region has the DNA TGCAGTGCCGCATTAGGGGGGGCTCGAGGTTCGCAGTACTTC. Protein sequence: CSAALGGARGSQYF.

Ten or more counts support this clonotype. CDR3 DNA: TGCAGCGTCCGTAGGGGGGACACTGAAGCTTTCTTT. Encoded protein: CSVRRGDTEAFF. The chain uses TRBV29-1 and TRBJ1-1; D is perhaps TRBD1 (6 bases). This CDR3 is built from 12 residues. In germline, CDR1 is SQVTM, CDR2 ANQGSEA. V lost 6 bases and J lost 3, with 11 bases in between.

This clonotype has at least ten counts. The chain employs TRBV7-8 and TRBJ2-3; D remains unclear. The CDR3 covers 14 residues. The germline gives CDR1 SGHVS, CDR2 FQNEAQ. The V end lost 1 base, the J end lost 3 bases, and 8 bases lay between the germline ends. In DNA, the CDR3 is TGTGCCAGCAGCTTAGACCCAGTAACAGATACGCAGTATTTT. Amino acids: CASSLDPVTDTQYF.

The chain links TRBV6-1 to TRBJ2-7; 9 positions match TRBD2. The germline V gene has CDR1 MNHNS and CDR2 SASEGT. This CDR3 is 15 amino acids long. V dropped 6 bases and J dropped 0; count of bases not matched to a gene: 6. The chain's CDR3 is CASSKLAGLSYEQYF. The CDR3 bases are TGTGCCAGCAGCAAACTAGCGGGCCTCTCCTACGAGCAGTACTTC.

The chain carries TRBV5-1 and TRBJ2-7; 8 nucleotides match TRBD2. Losses at the gene ends were 6 bases for V and 6 bases for J; bases not matched to a gene: 8. The CDR3 has 13 amino acids. Germline CDR1 reads SGHRS; CDR2 reads YFSETQ. The DNA of the CDR3 is TGCGCCAGCAAGCCTGCGGGAGGAAGCGAGCAGTACTTC. Its translation: CASKPAGGSEQYF.

This clonotype was picked up many times. V and J are TRBV5-1 and TRBJ1-1, with TRBD1 as a possible D gene (6 bases). The V gene's germline CDR1 is SGHRS and CDR2 YFSETQ. The germline V and J ends were trimmed by 7 bases and 1 base, with 17 bases remaining between them. This CDR3 is built from 15 residues. CDR3 DNA: TGCGCCAGCGGCGCGCAGGGGCTCGGGAACACTGAAGCTTTCTTT. Its translation is CASGAQGLGNTEAFF.

V and J are TRBV20-1 and TRBJ2-5; tentatively, D is TRBD1 (6 bases). V gave up 6 bases and J gave up 3 bases, with 14 bases separating them. This CDR3 spans 13 amino acids. Germline V gene sequence: CDR1 DFQATT, CDR2 SNEGSKA (reference sequence). CDR3 in amino acids: CSAQRGIEETQYF. CDR3 nucleotides: TGCAGTGCCCAAAGGGGGATCGAAGAGACCCAGTACTTC.

This clonotype was picked up one time. J is TRBJ1-6 and V is TRBV6-1; 8 bases fit TRBD1. In germline, CDR1 is MNHNS, CDR2 SASEGT. The CDR3 is 15 amino acids. The V segment lost 6 bases and the J segment 7 bases; nucleotides outside the gene matches: 8. In DNA, the CDR3 is TGTGCCAGCAGAGGCCAGACAGGGGAGAATTCACCCCTCCACTTT. Translating it yields CASRGQTGENSPLHF.

The chain combines TRBV6-1 with TRBJ2-7; 10 nucleotides match TRBD2. Unmatched junction bases numbered 11, after V lost 9 bases and J lost 6 bases. CDR1 MNHNS and CDR2 SASEGT come from the germline V gene. The CDR3 contains 14 residues. The DNA for the CDR3 is TGTGCCAGTGGAGTAGCGGGAGGATCGGGCGAGCAGTACTTC. Translation: CASGVAGGSGEQYF.

This clonotype was counted at least ten times. The CDR3 region has the DNA TGCGCCAGCAGCTTGGCCGTCGGGGGTATGGCTGAAGCTTTCTTT. This translates into CASSLAVGGMAEAFF. The chain recombines TRBV5-1 with TRBJ1-1; weak D call: TRBD1 (5 bases). This CDR3 spans 15 amino acids. Germline CDR1 SGHRS, CDR2 YFSETQ. V lost 0 bases and J 6 bases, leaving 15 bases between the germline ends.

The chain has TRBV7-8 and TRBJ2-7, with 9 bases lining up with TRBD1. The CDR3 is made up of 14 amino acids. Germline CDR1 reads SGHVS; CDR2 reads FQNEAQ. V shed 5 bases and J 7 bases; nucleotides not matched to a gene: 9. The chain's CDR3 is CASSVYGQGNEQYF. CDR3 nucleotides: TGTGCCAGCAGCGTCTACGGACAGGGGAATGAGCAGTACTTC.

The chain couples TRBV28 to TRBJ2-7; 11 nucleotides align to TRBD1. With 4 bases clipped from V and 4 bases from J, the junction kept 6 bases outside the gene matches. The CDR3 length is 15 residues. CDR1 and CDR2 from the germline V gene are MDHEN and SYDVKM. The CDR3 coding sequence is TGTGCCAGCAGTTCCCCGGGACAGGGGGAGTACGAGCAGTACTTC. Protein: CASSSPGQGEYEQYF.

The rearrangement joins TRBV28 to TRBJ2-5, with D perhaps TRBD1 (6 bases). The length of the CDR3 is 15 residues. Germline V gene lookup returns CDR1 MDHEN and CDR2 SYDVKM. Trimming took off 5 bases at V and 7 bases at J, with 20 bases between the two ends. The CDR3 protein is CASSQQGPVTWTQYF. CDR3 nucleotides: TGTGCCAGCAGTCAACAGGGCCCCGTGACGTGGACCCAGTACTTC.

This clonotype appeared many times. The V and J genes are TRBV19 and TRBJ1-5; D remains ambiguous. Germline CDR1 reads LNHDA; CDR2 reads SQIVND (reference sequence). Trimming took 10 bases from V and 5 from J, leaving 18 bases between them. This CDR3 has 14 residues. The chain's CDR3 is CATKGQIGDQPQHF. For the CDR3, the DNA is TGTGCCACTAAGGGCCAAATCGGGGATCAGCCCCAGCATTTT.

The rearrangement uses TRBV12-3 or TRBV12-4 and TRBJ2-5, with TRBD2 matching 7 bases. The J call may be wrong; the DNA end is better matched by TRBJ2-7. The CDR3 length is 13 residues. CDR3 bases: TGTGCCAGCAGTTTCGCGGGAGTAAACGAGCAGTACTTC. Its protein product is CASSFAGVNEQYF.

This clonotype was counted many times. J is TRBJ2-5 and V is TRBV7-2; no firm D call. This CDR3 region has 12 residues. CDR1 and CDR2 from the germline V gene are SGHTA and FQGNSA. V lost 7 bases and J 7 bases, leaving 13 bases between the germline ends. The CDR3 sequence: CASNFPPGTQYF. Written as DNA, the CDR3 is TGTGCCAGCAACTTTCCCCCAGGGACCCAGTACTTC.